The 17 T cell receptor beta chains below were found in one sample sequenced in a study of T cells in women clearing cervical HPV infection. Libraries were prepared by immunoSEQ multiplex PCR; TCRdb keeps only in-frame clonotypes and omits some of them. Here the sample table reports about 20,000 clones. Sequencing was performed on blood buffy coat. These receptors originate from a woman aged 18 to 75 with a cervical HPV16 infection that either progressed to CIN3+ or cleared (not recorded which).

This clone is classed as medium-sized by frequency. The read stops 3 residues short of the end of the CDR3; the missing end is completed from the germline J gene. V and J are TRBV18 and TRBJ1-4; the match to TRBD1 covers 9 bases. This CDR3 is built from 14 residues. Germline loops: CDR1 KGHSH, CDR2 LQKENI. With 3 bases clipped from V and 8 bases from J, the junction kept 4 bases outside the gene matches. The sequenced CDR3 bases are TGTGCCAGCTCACCGGGACAGGGCAGGGAAAAA. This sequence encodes CASSPGQGREK. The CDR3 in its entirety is CASSPGQGREKLFF.

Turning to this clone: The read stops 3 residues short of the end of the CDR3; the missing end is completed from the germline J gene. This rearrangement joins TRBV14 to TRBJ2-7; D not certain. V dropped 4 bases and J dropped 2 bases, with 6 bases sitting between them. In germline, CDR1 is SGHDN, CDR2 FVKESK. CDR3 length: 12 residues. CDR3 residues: CASSPSPYEQYF. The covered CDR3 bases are TGTGCCAGCAGCCCTAGTCCCTACGAG.

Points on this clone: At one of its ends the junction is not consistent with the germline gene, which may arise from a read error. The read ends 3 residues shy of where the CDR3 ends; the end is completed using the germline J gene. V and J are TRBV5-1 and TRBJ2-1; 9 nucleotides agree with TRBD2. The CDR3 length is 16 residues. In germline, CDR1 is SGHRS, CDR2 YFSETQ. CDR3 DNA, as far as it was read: TGCGCTAGCAGCTATGCTAGCGGGGTGGGTCCCCATGAG. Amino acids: CASSYASGVGPHE. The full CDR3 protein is CASSYASGVGPHEQFF.

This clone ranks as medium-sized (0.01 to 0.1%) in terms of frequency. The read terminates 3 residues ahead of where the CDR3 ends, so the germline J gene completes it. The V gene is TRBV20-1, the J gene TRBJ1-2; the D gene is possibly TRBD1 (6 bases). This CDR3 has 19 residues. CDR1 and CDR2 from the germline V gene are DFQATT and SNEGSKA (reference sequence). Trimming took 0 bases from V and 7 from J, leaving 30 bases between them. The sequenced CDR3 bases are TGCAGTGCTAGAGAGATTGATTCGACAGGTAGTTCAACCTCTAGTGGC. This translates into CSAREIDSTGSSTSSG. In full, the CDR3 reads CSAREIDSTGSSTSSGYTF.

Incomplete CDR3 DNA: TGTGCCAGCAGCTTCATAGCTAGCGGGGGGGGTGAG. Protein product: CASSFIASGGGE. The full-length CDR3 reads as CASSFIASGGGEQFF. V usage is TRBV7-2 and J usage is TRBJ2-1, with TRBD2 identical over 12 bases. The read stops 3 residues short of the end of the CDR3; the missing end is completed from the germline J gene. V was clipped by 3 bases and J by 9 bases; unmatched bases: 6. Germline loops: CDR1 SGHTA, CDR2 FQGNSA. This CDR3 region has 15 residues.

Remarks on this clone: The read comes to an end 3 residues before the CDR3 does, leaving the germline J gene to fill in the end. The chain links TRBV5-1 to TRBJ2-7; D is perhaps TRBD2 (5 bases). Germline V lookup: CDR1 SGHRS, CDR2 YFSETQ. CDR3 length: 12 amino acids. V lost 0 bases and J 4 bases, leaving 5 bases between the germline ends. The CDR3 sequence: CASSLGGYEQYF. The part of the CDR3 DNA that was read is TGCGCCAGCAGCTTGGGAGGGTACGAG.

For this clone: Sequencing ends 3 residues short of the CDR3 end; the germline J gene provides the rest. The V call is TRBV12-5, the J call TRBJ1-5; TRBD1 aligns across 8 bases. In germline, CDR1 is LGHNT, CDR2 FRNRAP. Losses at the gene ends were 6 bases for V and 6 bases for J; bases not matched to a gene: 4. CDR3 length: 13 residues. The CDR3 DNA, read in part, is TGTGCTAGTGGCCAGACAGGGGCTCAGCCC. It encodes CASGQTGAQP. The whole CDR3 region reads CASGQTGAQPQHF.

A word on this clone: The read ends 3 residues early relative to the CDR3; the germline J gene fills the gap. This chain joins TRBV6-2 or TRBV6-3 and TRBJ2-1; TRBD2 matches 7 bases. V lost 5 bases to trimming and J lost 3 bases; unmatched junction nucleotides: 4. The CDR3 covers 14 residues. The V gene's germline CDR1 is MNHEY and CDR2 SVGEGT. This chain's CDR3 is CASSLRTSYNEQFF. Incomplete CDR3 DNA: TGTGCCAGCAGTCTACGGACTAGCTACAATGAG.

CDR3 amino acids: CASSSSSGNTIYF. Partial CDR3 DNA: TGTGCCAGCAGTTCCAGCTCTGGAAACACC. The J gene is TRBJ1-3, the V gene TRBV12-3 or TRBV12-4; no definite D call. The CDR3 is cut off 3 residues early in the read; its end comes from the germline J gene. V gave up 4 bases and J gave up 0 bases, with 4 bases separating them. The CDR3 consists of 13 residues.

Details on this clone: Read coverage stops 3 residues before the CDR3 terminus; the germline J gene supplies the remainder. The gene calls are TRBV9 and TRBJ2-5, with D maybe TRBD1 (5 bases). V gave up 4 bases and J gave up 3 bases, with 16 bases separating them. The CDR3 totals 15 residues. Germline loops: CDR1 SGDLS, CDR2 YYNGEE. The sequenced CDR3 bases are TGTGCCAGCAGCCCTTACACAGGTCGTGAAGAGACC. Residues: CASSPYTGREET. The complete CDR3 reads CASSPYTGREETQYF.

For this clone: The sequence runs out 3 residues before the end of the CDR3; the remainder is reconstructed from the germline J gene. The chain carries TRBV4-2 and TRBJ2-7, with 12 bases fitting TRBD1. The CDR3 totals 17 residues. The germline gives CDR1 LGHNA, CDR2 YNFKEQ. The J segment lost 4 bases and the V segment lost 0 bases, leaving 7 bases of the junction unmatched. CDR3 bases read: TGTGCCAGCAGCCAAGATCTGGGGACAGGGGGCGGGTACGAG. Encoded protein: CASSQDLGTGGGYE. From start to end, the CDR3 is CASSQDLGTGGGYEQYF.

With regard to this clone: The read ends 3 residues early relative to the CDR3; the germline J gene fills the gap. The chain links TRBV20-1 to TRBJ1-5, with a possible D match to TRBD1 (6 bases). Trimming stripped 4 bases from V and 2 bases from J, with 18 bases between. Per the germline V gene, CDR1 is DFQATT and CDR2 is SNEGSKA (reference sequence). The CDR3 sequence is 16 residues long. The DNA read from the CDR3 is TGCAGTGCTAAACCACAGGGTAGTTTAGGCAATCAGCCC. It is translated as CSAKPQGSLGNQP. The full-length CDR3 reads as CSAKPQGSLGNQPQHF.

The sequenced CDR3 bases are TGCAGTGCCCCCGACCCTAGCGGGGGGATGTTTGATACG. Protein sequence: CSAPDPSGGMFDT. The complete CDR3 protein is CSAPDPSGGMFDTQYF. The chain joins TRBV20-1 to TRBJ2-3; 11 nucleotides align to TRBD2. From the germline J gene comes the end of the CDR3, since the read stops 3 residues before it. In germline, CDR1 is DFQATT, CDR2 SNEGSKA (reference sequence). The CDR3 is 16 residues long. After removal of 6 bases from V and 6 bases from J, the junction contained 14 bases not matched to a gene.

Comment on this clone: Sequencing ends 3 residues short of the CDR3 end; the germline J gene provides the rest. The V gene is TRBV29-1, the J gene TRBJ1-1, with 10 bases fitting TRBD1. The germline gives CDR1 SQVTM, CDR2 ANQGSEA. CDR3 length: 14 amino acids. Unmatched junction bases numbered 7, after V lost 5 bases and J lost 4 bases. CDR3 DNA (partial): TGCAGCGTTCGTCCCGGGACAGGGGCCACTGAA. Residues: CSVRPGTGATE. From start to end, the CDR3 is CSVRPGTGATEAFF.

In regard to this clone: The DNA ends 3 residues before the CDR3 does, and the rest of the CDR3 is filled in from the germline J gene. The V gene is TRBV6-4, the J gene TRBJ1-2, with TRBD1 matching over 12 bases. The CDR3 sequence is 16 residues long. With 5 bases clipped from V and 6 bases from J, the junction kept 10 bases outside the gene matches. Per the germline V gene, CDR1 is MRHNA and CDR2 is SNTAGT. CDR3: CASSQYPGQGADGYTF. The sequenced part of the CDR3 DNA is TGTGCCAGCAGTCAATATCCGGGACAGGGGGCGGATGGC.

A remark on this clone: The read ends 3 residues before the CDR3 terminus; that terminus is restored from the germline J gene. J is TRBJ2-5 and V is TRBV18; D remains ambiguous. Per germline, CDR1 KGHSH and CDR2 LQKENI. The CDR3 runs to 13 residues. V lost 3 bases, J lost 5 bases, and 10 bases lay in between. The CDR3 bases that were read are TGTGCCAGCTCACCCTCGTACGGGGAGACC. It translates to CASSPSYGET. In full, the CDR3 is CASSPSYGETQYF.

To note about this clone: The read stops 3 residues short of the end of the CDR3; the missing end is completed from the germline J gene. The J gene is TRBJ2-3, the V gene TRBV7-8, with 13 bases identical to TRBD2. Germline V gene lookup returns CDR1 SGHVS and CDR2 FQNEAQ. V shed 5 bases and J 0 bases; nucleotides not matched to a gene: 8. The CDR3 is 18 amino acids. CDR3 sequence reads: CASSTGLAGVHSTDTQYF. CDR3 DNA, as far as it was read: TGTGCCAGCAGCACCGGACTAGCGGGGGTTCATAGCACAGATACG.